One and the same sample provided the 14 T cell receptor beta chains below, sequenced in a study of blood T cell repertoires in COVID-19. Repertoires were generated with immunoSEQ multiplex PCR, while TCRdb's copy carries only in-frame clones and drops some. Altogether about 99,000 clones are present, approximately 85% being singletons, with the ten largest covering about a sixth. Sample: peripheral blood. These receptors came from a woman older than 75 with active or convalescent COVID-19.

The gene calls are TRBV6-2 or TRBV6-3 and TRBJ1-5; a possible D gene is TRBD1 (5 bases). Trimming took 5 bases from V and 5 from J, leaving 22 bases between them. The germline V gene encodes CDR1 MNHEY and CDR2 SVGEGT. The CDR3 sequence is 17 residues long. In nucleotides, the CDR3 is TGTGCCAGCAGTCCCTTGACGGGGGTTTGGGGGGATCAGCCCCAGCATTTT. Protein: CASSPLTGVWGDQPQHF.

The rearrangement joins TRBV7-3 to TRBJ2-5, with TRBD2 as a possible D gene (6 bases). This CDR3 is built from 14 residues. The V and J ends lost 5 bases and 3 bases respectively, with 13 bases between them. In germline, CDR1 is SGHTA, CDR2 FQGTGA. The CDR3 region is CASSPDGRKETQYF. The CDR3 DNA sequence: TGTGCCAGCAGCCCCGATGGGAGGAAAGAGACCCAGTACTTC.

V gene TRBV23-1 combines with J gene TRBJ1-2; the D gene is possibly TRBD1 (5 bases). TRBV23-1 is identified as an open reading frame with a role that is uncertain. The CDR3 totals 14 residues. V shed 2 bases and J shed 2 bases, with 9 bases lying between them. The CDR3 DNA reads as TGCGCCAGCAGTCAAATGGACAAGAACTATGGCTACACCTTC. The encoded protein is CASSQMDKNYGYTF.

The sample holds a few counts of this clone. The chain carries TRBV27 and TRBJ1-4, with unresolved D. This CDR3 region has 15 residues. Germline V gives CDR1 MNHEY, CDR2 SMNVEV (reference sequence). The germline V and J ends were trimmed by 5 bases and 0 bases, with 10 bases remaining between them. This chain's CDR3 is CASSPDQATNEKLFF. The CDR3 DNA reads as TGTGCCAGCAGTCCCGACCAGGCAACTAATGAAAAACTGTTTTTT. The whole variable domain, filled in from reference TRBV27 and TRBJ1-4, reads EAQVTQNPRYLITVTGKKLTVTCSQNMNHEYMSWYRQDPGLGLRQIYYSMNVEVTDKGDVPEGYKVSRKEKRNFPLILESPSPNQTSLYFCASSPDQATNEKLFFGSGTQLSVL.

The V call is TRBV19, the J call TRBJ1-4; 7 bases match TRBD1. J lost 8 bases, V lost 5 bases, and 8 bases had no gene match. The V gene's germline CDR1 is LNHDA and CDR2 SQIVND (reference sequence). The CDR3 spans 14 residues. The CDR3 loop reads CASSWAGTAEKLFF. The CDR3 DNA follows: TGTGCCAGTAGTTGGGCCGGGACAGCCGAAAAACTGTTTTTT.

The CDR3, as DNA: TGTGCCAGCAGTTTCGGGTGGCGGGGTAATGAAAAACTGTTTTTT. Translating it yields CASSFGWRGNEKLFF. The V call is TRBV27, the J call TRBJ1-4; D gene uncertain. Germline assignment: CDR1 MNHEY and CDR2 SMNVEV (reference sequence). The CDR3 runs to 15 residues. V lost 3 bases, J lost 4 bases, and 12 bases lay in between.

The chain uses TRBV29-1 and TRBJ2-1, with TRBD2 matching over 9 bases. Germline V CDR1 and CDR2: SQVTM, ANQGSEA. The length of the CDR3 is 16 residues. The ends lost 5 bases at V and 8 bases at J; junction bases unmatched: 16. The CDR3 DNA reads TGCAGCGTTATTTCGCCCTTAGCGGGAGCCCTTCATGAGCAGTTCTTC. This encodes CSVISPLAGALHEQFF.

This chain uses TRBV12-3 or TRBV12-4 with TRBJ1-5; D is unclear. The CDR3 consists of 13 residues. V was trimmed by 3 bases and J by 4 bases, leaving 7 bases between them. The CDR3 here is CASSFPGNQPQHF. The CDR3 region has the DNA TGTGCCAGCAGTTTCCCCGGGAATCAGCCCCAGCATTTT.

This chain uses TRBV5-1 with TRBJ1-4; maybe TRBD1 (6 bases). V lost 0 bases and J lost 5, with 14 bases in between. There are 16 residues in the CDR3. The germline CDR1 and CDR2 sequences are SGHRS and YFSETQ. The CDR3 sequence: CASSLGDLQGNEKLFF. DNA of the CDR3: TGCGCCAGCAGCTTGGGGGACCTACAGGGAAATGAAAAACTGTTTTTT.

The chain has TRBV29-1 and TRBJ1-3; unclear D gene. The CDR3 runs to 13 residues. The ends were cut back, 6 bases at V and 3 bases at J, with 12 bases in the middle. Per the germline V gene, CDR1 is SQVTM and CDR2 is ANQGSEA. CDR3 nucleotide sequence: TGCAGCGTGAGTGCAGGCCTTGGAAACACCATATATTTT. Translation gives CSVSAGLGNTIYF.

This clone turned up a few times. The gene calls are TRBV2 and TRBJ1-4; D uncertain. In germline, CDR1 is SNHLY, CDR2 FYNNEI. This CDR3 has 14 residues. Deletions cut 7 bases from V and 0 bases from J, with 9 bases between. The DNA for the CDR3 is TGTGCCAGCAAGTTTACAGCAACTAATGAAAAACTGTTTTTT. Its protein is CASKFTATNEKLFF.

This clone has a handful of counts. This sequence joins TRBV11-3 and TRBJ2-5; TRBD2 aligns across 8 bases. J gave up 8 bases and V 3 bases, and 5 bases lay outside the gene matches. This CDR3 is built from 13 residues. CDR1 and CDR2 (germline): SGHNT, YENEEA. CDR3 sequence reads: CASSFSGRGTQYF. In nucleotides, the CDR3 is TGTGCCAGCAGCTTCAGCGGGAGAGGAACCCAGTACTTC.

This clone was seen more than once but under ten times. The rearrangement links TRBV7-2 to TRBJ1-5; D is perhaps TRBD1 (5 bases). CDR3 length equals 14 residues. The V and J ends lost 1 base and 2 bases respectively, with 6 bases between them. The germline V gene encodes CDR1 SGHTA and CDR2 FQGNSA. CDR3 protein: CASSLEQGNQPQHF. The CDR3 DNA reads TGTGCCAGCAGCTTAGAACAGGGCAATCAGCCCCAGCATTTT. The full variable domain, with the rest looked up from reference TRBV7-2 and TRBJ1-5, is GAGVSQSPSNKVTEKGKDVELRCDPISGHTALYWYRQSLGQGLEFLIYFQGNSAPDKSGLPSDRFSAERTGGSVSTLTIQRTQQEDSAVYLCASSLEQGNQPQHFGDGTRLSIL.

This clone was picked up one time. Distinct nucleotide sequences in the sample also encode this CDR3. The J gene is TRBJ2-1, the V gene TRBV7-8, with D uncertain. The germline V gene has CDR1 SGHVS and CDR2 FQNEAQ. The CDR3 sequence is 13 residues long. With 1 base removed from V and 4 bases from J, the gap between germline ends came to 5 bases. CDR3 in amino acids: CASSLGRYNEQFF. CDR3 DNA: TGTGCCAGCAGCTTAGGTCGTTACAATGAGCAGTTCTTC.